These T cell receptor beta chains were read from a single sample in a study of cytomegalovirus exposure and HLA in healthy donors. The data were produced by immunoSEQ multiplex PCR, yet TCRdb's version contains in-frame clones alone and is incomplete. The sample yields roughly 110,000 clones, roughly 70% seen once. Sequencing used PBMCs. The origin of the receptors is a male donor in good health and CMV-seropositive. CDR3s include the opening cysteine and the closing phenylalanine or tryptophan. Each record gives: V gene, CDR3 length, D gene, clone size, J gene, CDR3 protein, CDR3 DNA. A D gene is named only where the DNA matches it firmly. A clone size is listed for some rows: how often the clone was seen (once, few, many), or a class if it is expanded.

V gene: TRBV28
CDR3 length: 18
D gene: TRBD1
clone size: few
J gene: TRBJ1-1
CDR3 protein: CASSSPRDRGRANTEAFF
CDR3 DNA: TGTGCCAGCAGTTCCCCCCGGGACAGGGGTCGGGCGAACACTGAAGCTTTCTTT

V gene: TRBV7-9
CDR3 length: 15
D gene: -
clone size: -
J gene: TRBJ1-5
CDR3 protein: CASSFGTINDQPQHF
CDR3 DNA: TGTGCCAGCAGCTTTGGGACAATTAACGATCAGCCCCAGCATTTT

V gene: TRBV6-6
CDR3 length: 12
D gene: -
clone size: -
J gene: TRBJ2-2
CDR3 protein: CASTLRTGELFF
CDR3 DNA: TGTGCCAGCACACTTCGAACCGGGGAGCTGTTTTTT

V gene: TRBV28
CDR3 length: 14
D gene: -
clone size: -
J gene: TRBJ2-2
CDR3 protein: CASSSGTNTGELFF
CDR3 DNA: TGTGCCAGCAGTTCGGGTACGAACACCGGGGAGCTGTTTTTT

V gene: TRBV5-6
CDR3 length: 14
D gene: TRBD1
clone size: once
J gene: TRBJ1-5
CDR3 protein: CASSEGQGVQPQHF
CDR3 DNA: TGTGCCAGCAGCGAGGGACAGGGGGTTCAGCCCCAGCATTTT

V gene: TRBV18
CDR3 length: 15
D gene: TRBD2
clone size: -
J gene: TRBJ2-2
CDR3 protein: CASSPSLAGTGELFF
CDR3 DNA: TGTGCCAGCTCACCAAGCCTAGCGGGCACCGGGGAGCTGTTTTTT

V gene: TRBV28
CDR3 length: 18
D gene: TRBD1
clone size: -
J gene: TRBJ2-1
CDR3 protein: CASSPDRVRAVSYNEQFF
CDR3 DNA: TGTGCCAGCAGTCCCGACAGGGTCCGGGCCGTGTCTTACAATGAGCAGTTCTTC

V gene: TRBV19
CDR3 length: 14
D gene: -
clone size: -
J gene: TRBJ2-3
CDR3 protein: CASSRDRGADTQYF
CDR3 DNA: TGTGCCAGTAGCCGGGACCGCGGGGCAGATACGCAGTATTTT

V gene: TRBV5-5
CDR3 length: 17
D gene: -
clone size: -
J gene: TRBJ2-2
CDR3 protein: CASRLGSLETYTGELFF
CDR3 DNA: TGTGCCAGCAGGCTGGGTTCACTCGAGACTTACACCGGGGAGCTGTTTTTT

V gene: TRBV6-5
CDR3 length: 14
D gene: -
clone size: few
J gene: TRBJ2-7
CDR3 protein: CASSFNRVSYEQYF
CDR3 DNA: TGTGCCAGCAGTTTCAACAGGGTCTCCTACGAGCAGTACTTC

V gene: TRBV29-1
CDR3 length: 11
D gene: -
clone size: -
J gene: TRBJ1-2
CDR3 protein: CSVGAEYGYTF
CDR3 DNA: TGCAGCGTTGGAGCTGAGTATGGCTACACCTTC

V gene: TRBV4-2
CDR3 length: 20
D gene: TRBD2
clone size: few
J gene: TRBJ2-5
CDR3 protein: CASSQVILAGGTLNQETQYF
CDR3 DNA: TGTGCCAGCAGCCAAGTAATACTAGCGGGGGGGACCCTTAATCAAGAGACCCAGTACTTC

V gene: TRBV9
CDR3 length: 16
D gene: TRBD2
clone size: -
J gene: TRBJ2-1
CDR3 protein: CASSGAGGGHYNEQFF
CDR3 DNA: TGTGCCAGCAGCGGGGCGGGAGGGGGCCATTACAATGAGCAGTTCTTC

V gene: TRBV6-5
CDR3 length: 15
D gene: TRBD1
clone size: -
J gene: TRBJ2-3
CDR3 protein: CASSNRGHGTDTQYF
CDR3 DNA: TGTGCCAGCAGTAACAGGGGGCATGGCACAGATACGCAGTATTTT

V gene: TRBV5-1
CDR3 length: 16
D gene: -
clone size: -
J gene: TRBJ2-2
CDR3 protein: CASSLGPAGVSGELFF
CDR3 DNA: TGCGCCAGCAGCTTGGGTCCGGCAGGGGTCAGCGGGGAGCTGTTTTTT

V gene: TRBV19
CDR3 length: 16
D gene: -
clone size: -
J gene: TRBJ1-5
CDR3 protein: CASSNLDGGLNQPQHF
CDR3 DNA: TGTGCCAGTAGTAACTTGGACGGAGGGCTAAATCAGCCCCAGCATTTT

V gene: TRBV25-1
CDR3 length: 12
D gene: -
clone size: -
J gene: TRBJ1-2
CDR3 protein: CASRGELYGYTF
CDR3 DNA: TGTGCCAGCAGAGGGGAACTATATGGCTACACCTTC

V gene: TRBV28
CDR3 length: 12
D gene: TRBD1
clone size: few
J gene: TRBJ1-1
CDR3 protein: CASRRGQFFAFF
CDR3 DNA: TGTGCCAGCAGGAGGGGACAGTTTTTTGCTTTCTTT

V gene: TRBV7-9
CDR3 length: 11
D gene: -
clone size: -
J gene: TRBJ2-4
CDR3 protein: CASSPQYIQYF
CDR3 DNA: TGTGCCAGCAGCCCCCAGTACATTCAGTACTTC

V gene: TRBV7-9
CDR3 length: 14
D gene: -
clone size: few
J gene: TRBJ1-1
CDR3 protein: CAGYRVSLDTEAFF
CDR3 DNA: TGTGCCGGATACAGGGTATCCCTAGACACTGAAGCTTTCTTT

V gene: TRBV9
CDR3 length: 14
D gene: -
clone size: -
J gene: TRBJ1-5
CDR3 protein: CASNTGTYNQPQHF
CDR3 DNA: TGTGCCAGCAACACCGGGACTTACAATCAGCCCCAGCATTTT

V gene: TRBV28
CDR3 length: 17
D gene: -
clone size: -
J gene: TRBJ1-1
CDR3 protein: CASSSPRPSQGWTEAFF
CDR3 DNA: TGTGCCAGCAGTTCCCCCCGACCTTCACAGGGTTGGACTGAAGCTTTCTTT

V gene: TRBV4-1
CDR3 length: 18
D gene: TRBD2
clone size: -
J gene: TRBJ2-3
CDR3 protein: CASSQGVGLAASTDTQYF
CDR3 DNA: TGCGCCAGCAGCCAAGGGGTCGGACTAGCGGCTAGCACAGATACGCAGTATTTT

V gene: TRBV13
CDR3 length: 17
D gene: TRBD1
clone size: -
J gene: TRBJ2-7
CDR3 protein: CASSHSDRGRSSYEQYF
CDR3 DNA: TGTGCCAGCAGCCATTCGGACAGGGGTCGGAGCTCCTACGAGCAGTACTTC